The rows below give T cell receptor beta chains drawn from one sample of a study of cytomegalovirus exposure and HLA in healthy donors. The repertoire was sequenced with immunoSEQ multiplex PCR; TCRdb's copy has only in-frame clones and lacks some. This sample yields some 150,000 clones, of which about 86% are seen a single time; roughly 1.9% belongs to the top ten. Specimen: PBMCs. The receptors shown here come from a human donor in good health. Each CDR3 is given with its conserved first and last residue. The D gene is left open where the match is weak. Size is omitted from some rows. Given values are once, few, many or a class for expanded clones.

abundance: .
j_gene: TRBJ2-3
v_gene: TRBV28
d_gene: .
CDR3nt: TGTGCCAGCAGTTTACTCTCCGAGAGAATTACCACAGATACGCAGTATTTT
CDR3aa: CASSLLSERITTDTQYF

abundance: .
j_gene: TRBJ2-7
v_gene: TRBV6-1
d_gene: TRBD2
CDR3nt: TGTGCCAGCAGTGCAGCCGGCGGGGGTGGCTACGAGCAGTACTTC
CDR3aa: CASSAAGGGGYEQYF

abundance: .
j_gene: TRBJ2-3
v_gene: TRBV29-1
d_gene: TRBD1
CDR3nt: TGCAGCTCCCTAAGGGACAGGGGGATATACACAGATACGCAGTATTTT
CDR3aa: CSSLRDRGIYTDTQYF

abundance: .
j_gene: TRBJ2-7
v_gene: TRBV5-8
d_gene: .
CDR3nt: TGTGCCAGCAGCTTCTCTTACGAGCAGTACTTC
CDR3aa: CASSFSYEQYF

abundance: .
j_gene: TRBJ1-2
v_gene: TRBV7-2
d_gene: .
CDR3nt: TGTGCCAGCAGCCGGGTAGATAACTATGGCTACACCTTC
CDR3aa: CASSRVDNYGYTF

abundance: .
j_gene: TRBJ1-6
v_gene: TRBV14
d_gene: TRBD1
CDR3nt: TGTGCCAGCAGCCAGGGACAGGGGGCGCGGTCACCCCTCCACTTT
CDR3aa: CASSQGQGARSPLHF

abundance: .
j_gene: TRBJ1-5
v_gene: TRBV5-4
d_gene: TRBD1
CDR3nt: TGTGCCAGCAGCGACAGGGGAGCTAATCAGCCCCAGCATTTT
CDR3aa: CASSDRGANQPQHF

abundance: .
j_gene: TRBJ1-1
v_gene: TRBV4-1
d_gene: TRBD1
CDR3nt: TGCGCCAGCAGCCAAGTTGGGACAGGGCGCCCTGAAGCTTTCTTT
CDR3aa: CASSQVGTGRPEAFF

abundance: .
j_gene: TRBJ2-2
v_gene: TRBV30
d_gene: .
CDR3nt: TGTGCCTGGAGTGTGCGGTTAGGGAACACCGGGGAGCTGTTTTTT
CDR3aa: CAWSVRLGNTGELFF

abundance: .
j_gene: TRBJ2-4
v_gene: TRBV28
d_gene: .
CDR3nt: TGTGCCAGCAGTTTTGGAGGGGTAGGGGTAGCCAAAAACATTCAGTACTTC
CDR3aa: CASSFGGVGVAKNIQYF

abundance: .
j_gene: TRBJ2-1
v_gene: TRBV19
d_gene: TRBD2
CDR3nt: TGTGCCAGTAGTATCCCTAGCGGGAGGCGCAATGAGCAGTTCTTC
CDR3aa: CASSIPSGRRNEQFF

abundance: .
j_gene: TRBJ1-1
v_gene: TRBV29-1
d_gene: .
CDR3nt: TGCAGCGTATCACCGATACTTGTAGCACGTAGGGCTTTCTTT
CDR3aa: CSVSPILVARRAFF

abundance: .
j_gene: TRBJ1-1
v_gene: TRBV19
d_gene: TRBD1
CDR3nt: TGTGCCAGTACAGTAACAGGGGTGAACACTGAAGCTTTCTTT
CDR3aa: CASTVTGVNTEAFF

abundance: .
j_gene: TRBJ2-7
v_gene: TRBV10-3
d_gene: .
CDR3nt: TGTGCCACCGCGCACGGCTACGAGCAGTACTTC
CDR3aa: CATAHGYEQYF

abundance: .
j_gene: TRBJ2-7
v_gene: TRBV11-1
d_gene: .
CDR3nt: TGTGCCAGCAGCTCGGAGGGCAACGGTGGGACCTACGAGCAGTACTTC
CDR3aa: CASSSEGNGGTYEQYF

abundance: .
j_gene: TRBJ1-2
v_gene: TRBV28
d_gene: TRBD1
CDR3nt: TGTGCCAGCAGTTTAGGGACAGGGTCGTTTCAGGAGGGCTACACCTTC
CDR3aa: CASSLGTGSFQEGYTF

abundance: .
j_gene: TRBJ1-3
v_gene: TRBV25-1
d_gene: TRBD1
CDR3nt: TGTGCCAGCAGTTTTTCCGGGACAGGGAACACCATATATTTT
CDR3aa: CASSFSGTGNTIYF

abundance: .
j_gene: TRBJ2-7
v_gene: TRBV7-2
d_gene: TRBD1
CDR3nt: TGTGCCAGCAGCTTCTTGACAGGGGGGTCCCACTACGAGCAGTACTTC
CDR3aa: CASSFLTGGSHYEQYF

abundance: .
j_gene: TRBJ1-4
v_gene: TRBV28
d_gene: TRBD1
CDR3nt: TGTGCCAGCAGTTCGTCCGCAGGACAGGGGATGTCAAAACTGTTTTTT
CDR3aa: CASSSSAGQGMSKLFF

abundance: few
j_gene: TRBJ2-7
v_gene: TRBV7-2
d_gene: TRBD1
CDR3nt: TGTGCCAGCAGCGTGGACAGGGGTCTTACCTACGAGCAGTACTTC
CDR3aa: CASSVDRGLTYEQYF

abundance: .
j_gene: TRBJ2-5
v_gene: TRBV11-2
d_gene: .
CDR3nt: TGTGCCAGCAGCTTAACGGGGAAAGAGACCCAGTACTTC
CDR3aa: CASSLTGKETQYF

abundance: few
j_gene: TRBJ2-2
v_gene: TRBV4-1
d_gene: .
CDR3nt: TGCGCCAGCACCGATACGGGTCCCGGGGAGCTGTTTTTT
CDR3aa: CASTDTGPGELFF

abundance: few
j_gene: TRBJ1-1
v_gene: TRBV12-5
d_gene: .
CDR3nt: TGTGCTAGTCTAAACAGGGCGAACACTGAAGCTTTCTTT
CDR3aa: CASLNRANTEAFF

abundance: .
j_gene: TRBJ2-2
v_gene: TRBV7-2
d_gene: TRBD2
CDR3nt: TGTGCCAGCAGCCCCTCTAGCGGGGGCAACACCGGGGAGCTGTTTTTT
CDR3aa: CASSPSSGGNTGELFF

abundance: .
j_gene: TRBJ1-5
v_gene: TRBV21-1
d_gene: .
CDR3nt: TGTGCCAGCGTAGGGGGCTTGGGCAATCAGCCCCAGCATTTT
CDR3aa: CASVGGLGNQPQHF

abundance: .
j_gene: TRBJ1-3
v_gene: TRBV5-6
d_gene: .
CDR3nt: TGTGCCAGCAGCTTGCGACAAGGTGGAAACACCATATATTTT
CDR3aa: CASSLRQGGNTIYF

abundance: .
j_gene: TRBJ1-2
v_gene: TRBV5-1
d_gene: .
CDR3nt: TGCGCCAGCAGCCTCCGGACACCTTCGTATGGCTACACCTTC
CDR3aa: CASSLRTPSYGYTF

abundance: once
j_gene: TRBJ2-7
v_gene: TRBV18
d_gene: TRBD1
CDR3nt: TGTGCCAGCTCACCAGGGAGAGGGACAGGGGGCTACGAGCAGTACTTC
CDR3aa: CASSPGRGTGGYEQYF

abundance: .
j_gene: TRBJ1-1
v_gene: TRBV6-5
d_gene: TRBD1
CDR3nt: TGTGCCAGCACAATCAACCCGGGACAGGCCCAGGGAGCTTTCTTT
CDR3aa: CASTINPGQAQGAFF

abundance: .
j_gene: TRBJ1-2
v_gene: TRBV19
d_gene: TRBD1
CDR3nt: TGTGCCAGTAGTATTTCTCTACGGGACAGAGCTAACTATGGCTACACCTTC
CDR3aa: CASSISLRDRANYGYTF

abundance: .
j_gene: TRBJ2-7
v_gene: TRBV19
d_gene: .
CDR3nt: TGTGCCAGTAGTGGGGCGGGATGGTACGAGCAGTACTTC
CDR3aa: CASSGAGWYEQYF

abundance: once
j_gene: TRBJ1-2
v_gene: TRBV15
d_gene: TRBD1
CDR3nt: TGTGCCACCAGCAGAGACCGGGACAGGGAGAACTATGGCTACACCTTC
CDR3aa: CATSRDRDRENYGYTF

abundance: .
j_gene: TRBJ1-5
v_gene: TRBV11-2
d_gene: .
CDR3nt: TGTGCCAGCAGCTTAGGGCAGACATCAGGTGGAAGCAATCAGCCCCAGCATTTT
CDR3aa: CASSLGQTSGGSNQPQHF

abundance: .
j_gene: TRBJ1-5
v_gene: TRBV7-2
d_gene: .
CDR3nt: TGTGCCAGCAGCTTAGTGGCCCGGGATCAGCCCCAGCATTTT
CDR3aa: CASSLVARDQPQHF

abundance: .
j_gene: TRBJ2-1
v_gene: TRBV5-1
d_gene: .
CDR3nt: TGCGCCAGCAGCCAGAAGGGACTGAACTACAATGAGCAGTTCTTC
CDR3aa: CASSQKGLNYNEQFF

abundance: .
j_gene: TRBJ2-6
v_gene: TRBV5-4
d_gene: TRBD1
CDR3nt: TGTGCCAGCAGCTTGGGGGGACAGATCTCTGGGGCCAACGTCCTGACTTTC
CDR3aa: CASSLGGQISGANVLTF

abundance: .
j_gene: TRBJ2-7
v_gene: TRBV10-3
d_gene: .
CDR3nt: TGTGCCATCAGTCCTAACTACGAGCAGTACTTC
CDR3aa: CAISPNYEQYF

abundance: once
j_gene: TRBJ2-6
v_gene: TRBV27
d_gene: .
CDR3nt: TGTGCCAGCTCCCCCGGGTGGGGGGCCAACGTCCTGACTTTC
CDR3aa: CASSPGWGANVLTF

abundance: .
j_gene: TRBJ2-4
v_gene: TRBV9
d_gene: .
CDR3nt: TGTGCCAGCAGCGAAAGGGGTTCCGAGGCCAAAAACATTCAGTACTTC
CDR3aa: CASSERGSEAKNIQYF

abundance: .
j_gene: TRBJ1-3
v_gene: TRBV5-6
d_gene: .
CDR3nt: TGTGCCAGCAGCTTGACAGGGCCTCAGATCTCTGGAAACACCATATATTTT
CDR3aa: CASSLTGPQISGNTIYF

abundance: .
j_gene: TRBJ1-1
v_gene: TRBV7-3
d_gene: .
CDR3nt: TGTGCCAGCAGCCCAGACTCGGGGTTCACTGAAGCTTTCTTT
CDR3aa: CASSPDSGFTEAFF

abundance: .
j_gene: TRBJ2-3
v_gene: TRBV27
d_gene: .
CDR3nt: TGTGCCAGCACGCGTCAGAAGCAGGGTGGGACAGATACGCAGTATTTT
CDR3aa: CASTRQKQGGTDTQYF

abundance: .
j_gene: TRBJ2-7
v_gene: TRBV27
d_gene: .
CDR3nt: TGTTCCCCCCGGCTAGCAACCTACGAGCAGTACTTC
CDR3aa: CSPRLATYEQYF

abundance: .
j_gene: TRBJ2-1
v_gene: TRBV5-5
d_gene: .
CDR3nt: TGTGCCAGCAGCCAAAGCGGGTCAACACTTAATGAGCAGTTCTTC
CDR3aa: CASSQSGSTLNEQFF

abundance: .
j_gene: TRBJ1-6
v_gene: TRBV6-6
d_gene: .
CDR3nt: TGTGCCAGCCGCACAGGGACAAATAATTCACCCCTCCACTTT
CDR3aa: CASRTGTNNSPLHF

abundance: few
j_gene: TRBJ1-6
v_gene: TRBV18
d_gene: TRBD1
CDR3nt: TGTGCCAGCTCACACGGACAGGGGACGAGCTCCTATAATTCACCCCTCCACTTT
CDR3aa: CASSHGQGTSSYNSPLHF

abundance: .
j_gene: TRBJ1-6
v_gene: TRBV6-6
d_gene: .
CDR3nt: TGTGCCAGCAGTCCAGGGTCCTGGAATTCACCCCTCCACTTT
CDR3aa: CASSPGSWNSPLHF

abundance: .
j_gene: TRBJ2-3
v_gene: TRBV4-1
d_gene: TRBD1
CDR3nt: TGCGCCAGCAGCCAAGGGACAGGGGTGACAGATACGCAGTATTTT
CDR3aa: CASSQGTGVTDTQYF

abundance: .
j_gene: TRBJ2-7
v_gene: TRBV12-5
d_gene: .
CDR3nt: TGTGCTAGTGGTTTCTCTGTGGGCGGCAAATTCAGGGGTCCTACCTACGAGCAGTACTTC
CDR3aa: CASGFSVGGKFRGPTYEQYF

abundance: .
j_gene: TRBJ2-7
v_gene: TRBV6-6
d_gene: .
CDR3nt: TGTGCCAGCAGTTACTCGAGGGCTAACCCCTACGAGCAGTACTTC
CDR3aa: CASSYSRANPYEQYF

abundance: .
j_gene: TRBJ1-1
v_gene: TRBV4-3
d_gene: .
CDR3nt: TGCGCCAGCAGCCCATCTTACAGGGATTTCAGTTCTTTCTTT
CDR3aa: CASSPSYRDFSSFF

abundance: .
j_gene: TRBJ2-7
v_gene: TRBV5-6
d_gene: .
CDR3nt: TGTGCCAGCAGCGGCCGGGACTACGAGCAGTACTTC
CDR3aa: CASSGRDYEQYF

abundance: .
j_gene: TRBJ1-5
v_gene: TRBV27
d_gene: TRBD1
CDR3nt: TGTGCCAGCAGCCCCGGGACAGGGAGCAATCAGCCCCAGCATTTT
CDR3aa: CASSPGTGSNQPQHF

abundance: .
j_gene: TRBJ2-1
v_gene: TRBV10-3
d_gene: TRBD1
CDR3nt: TGTGCCATCAGTGAGTCTCTTGGCAGGGGGAATGAGCAGTTCTTC
CDR3aa: CAISESLGRGNEQFF

abundance: many
j_gene: TRBJ1-2
v_gene: TRBV19
d_gene: TRBD1
CDR3nt: TGTGCCAGTAGTATAGACCGGGACAGGCACCCAGTCTATGGCTACACCTTC
CDR3aa: CASSIDRDRHPVYGYTF

abundance: .
j_gene: TRBJ2-2
v_gene: TRBV5-1
d_gene: TRBD1
CDR3nt: TGCGCCAGCAGCTTGAACAGGGGAGAGGCCGGGGAGCTGTTTTTT
CDR3aa: CASSLNRGEAGELFF

abundance: few
j_gene: TRBJ1-2
v_gene: TRBV2
d_gene: TRBD1
CDR3nt: TGTGCCAGCAGTGATGGACAGGGTGATGGCTACACCTTC
CDR3aa: CASSDGQGDGYTF

abundance: .
j_gene: TRBJ2-7
v_gene: TRBV4-1
d_gene: .
CDR3nt: TGCGCCAGCAGCCGAGATCTAGGAACTAGCACTCCCTACGAGCAGTACTTC
CDR3aa: CASSRDLGTSTPYEQYF

abundance: .
j_gene: TRBJ1-3
v_gene: TRBV2
d_gene: TRBD1
CDR3nt: TGTGCCAGCAGGGGACAGCTCTCTGGAAACACCATATATTTT
CDR3aa: CASRGQLSGNTIYF